The T cell receptor (beta chain) described here comes from a study of metastatic and nonmetastatic thyroid tumors. About the research overall: The authors compared repertoires across blood and tumor or nodule tissue from malignant and benign thyroid patients.

V lost 3 bases, J lost 6 bases, and 12 bases lay in between. Germline CDR1 and CDR2: MGHRA and YSYEKL. There are 13 residues in the CDR3. This clone was picked up many times. Its cognate antigen is unknown. Study-wide points: As reported, TCR beta diversity in blood and tumor was significantly higher in malignant thyroid tumors than in benign nodules.

TCRdb re-called the PCR reads via MiXCR. The sample consists of about 13,000 clones, around 25% of them appearing once. Each patient came to thyroid surgery without any prior treatment (of any kind). The sequence derives from a female donor with papillary thyroid cancer or a benign thyroid nodule (not recorded which). Some clones in this sample may be carry-over from other donors' samples. The chain is built from TRBV4-1 and TRBJ2-7; D unclear. The sample was adjacent normal tissue. The CDR3 DNA sequence: TGCGCCAGCAGCCACGTGAACCCACTCGAGCAGTACTTC. Translated, it gives CASSHVNPLEQYF.